Listed here is a single TCR beta chain. Its antigen is undetermined. Clones were sequenced by immunoSEQ multiplex PCR, and TCRdb holds only the in-frame ones, with some missing. The table lists about 220,000 clones, 85% to 90% of them singletons, with about 3% in the top ten. This record belongs to a study of cytomegalovirus exposure and HLA in healthy donors. Study details: The roughly 120 validation repertoires were reported in a later analysis to have been generated on the same platform as the roughly 630 first-cohort repertoires. The study, taken as a whole, reports: The study put 150 to 200 TCR beta chains on its list as cytomegalovirus-associated.

The CDR3 totals 16 residues. Germline V gene sequence: CDR1 MDHEN, CDR2 SYDVKM. V shed 2 bases and J 3 bases; nucleotides not matched to a gene: 8. This chain uses TRBV28 with TRBJ2-7; TRBD2 matches 9 bases. The TCR was taken from a woman in her late teens or twenties in good health and CMV-seronegative. The sequencing sample was made of PBMCs. This chain's CDR3 is CASSLTPSGISYEQYF. In DNA form, the CDR3 reads TGTGCCAGCAGTTTAACTCCTAGCGGGATAAGCTACGAGCAGTACTTC. The variable domain in full, completed from reference TRBV28 and TRBJ2-7, reads DVKVTQSSRYLVKRTGEKVFLECVQDMDHENMFWYRQDPGLGLRLIYFSYDVKMKEKGDIPEGYSVSREKKERFSLILESASTNQTSMYLCASSLTPSGISYEQYFGPGTRLTVT.